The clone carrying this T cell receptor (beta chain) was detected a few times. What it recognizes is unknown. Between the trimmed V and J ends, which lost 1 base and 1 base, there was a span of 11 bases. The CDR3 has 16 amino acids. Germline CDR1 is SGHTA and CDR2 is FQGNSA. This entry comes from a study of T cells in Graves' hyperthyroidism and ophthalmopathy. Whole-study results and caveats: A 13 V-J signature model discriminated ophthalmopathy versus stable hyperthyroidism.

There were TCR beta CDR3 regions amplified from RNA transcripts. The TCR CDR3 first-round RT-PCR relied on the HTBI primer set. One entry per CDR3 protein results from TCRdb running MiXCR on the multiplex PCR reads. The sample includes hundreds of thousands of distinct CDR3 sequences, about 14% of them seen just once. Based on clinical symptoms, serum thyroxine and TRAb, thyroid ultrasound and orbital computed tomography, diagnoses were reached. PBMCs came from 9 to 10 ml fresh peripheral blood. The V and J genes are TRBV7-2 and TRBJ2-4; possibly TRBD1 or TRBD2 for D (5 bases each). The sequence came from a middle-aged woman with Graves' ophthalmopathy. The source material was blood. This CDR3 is CASSLGPWGAKNIQYF. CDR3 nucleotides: TGTGCCAGCAGCTTAGGTCCGTGGGGGGCCAAAAACATTCAGTACTTC.